The clone carrying this T cell receptor (beta chain) was counted a few times. The antigen is unknown. The PCR employed 60 Vbeta primers together with 13 Jbeta primers. The assay was immunoSEQ multiplex PCR, and TCRdb's table has in-frame clones only and misses some. The profile shows roughly 120,000 clones, around 80% of them singletons. This entry comes from a study of cytomegalovirus exposure and HLA in healthy donors. Study findings and constraints: Cytomegalovirus status was reportedly diagnosed by the classifier with high sensitivity and specificity.

Germline V gives CDR1 MGHRA, CDR2 YSYEKL. CDR3 length equals 16 residues. V shed 4 bases, J shed 5 bases, and the junction held 5 bases outside the gene matches. Material for sequencing was PBMCs. The receptor comes from a woman in her thirties in good health and CMV-seronegative. The chain couples TRBV4-1 to TRBJ2-2; TRBD1 aligns across 12 bases. This CDR3 is CASSRPGQGATGELFF. CDR3 DNA sequence: TGCGCCAGCAGCCGACCGGGACAGGGGGCTACCGGGGAGCTGTTTTTT.